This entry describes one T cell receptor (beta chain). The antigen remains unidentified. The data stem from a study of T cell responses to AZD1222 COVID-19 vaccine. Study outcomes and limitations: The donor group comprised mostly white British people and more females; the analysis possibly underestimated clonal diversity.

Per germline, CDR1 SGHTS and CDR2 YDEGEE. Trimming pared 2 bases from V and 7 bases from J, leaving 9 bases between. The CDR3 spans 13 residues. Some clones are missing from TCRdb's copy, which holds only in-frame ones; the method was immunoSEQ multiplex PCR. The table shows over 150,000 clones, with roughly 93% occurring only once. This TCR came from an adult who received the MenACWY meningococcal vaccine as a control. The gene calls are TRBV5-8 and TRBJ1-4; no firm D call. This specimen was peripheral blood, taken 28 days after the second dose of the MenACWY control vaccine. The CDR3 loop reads CASSFRFGEKLFF. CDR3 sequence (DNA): TGTGCCAGCAGCTTCCGATTCGGTGAAAAACTGTTTTTT. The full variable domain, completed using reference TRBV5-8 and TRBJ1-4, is EAGVTQSPTHLIKTRGQQATLRCSPISGHTSVYWYQQALGLGLQFLLWYDEGEERNRGNFPPRFSGRQFPNYSSELNVNALELEDSALYLCASSFRFGEKLFFGSGTQLSVL.